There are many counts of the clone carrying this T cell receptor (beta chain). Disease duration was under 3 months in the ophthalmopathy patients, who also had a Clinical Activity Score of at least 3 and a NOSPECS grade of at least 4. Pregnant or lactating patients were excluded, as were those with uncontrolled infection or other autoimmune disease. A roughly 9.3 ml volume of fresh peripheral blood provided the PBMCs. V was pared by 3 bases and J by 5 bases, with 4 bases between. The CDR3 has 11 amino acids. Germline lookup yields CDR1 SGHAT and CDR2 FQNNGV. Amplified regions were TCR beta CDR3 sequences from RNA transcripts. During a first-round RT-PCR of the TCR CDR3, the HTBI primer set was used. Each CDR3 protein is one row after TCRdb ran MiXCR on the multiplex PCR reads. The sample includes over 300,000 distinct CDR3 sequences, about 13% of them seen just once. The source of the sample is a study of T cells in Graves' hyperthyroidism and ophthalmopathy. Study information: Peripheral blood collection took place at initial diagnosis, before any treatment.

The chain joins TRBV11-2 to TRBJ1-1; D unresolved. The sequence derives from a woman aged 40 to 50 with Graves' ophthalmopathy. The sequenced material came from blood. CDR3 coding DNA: TGTGCCAGCAGCTTGGAGACTGAAGCTTTCTTT. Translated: CASSLETEAFF.